This T cell receptor (beta chain) came from a study of immune evolution from preneoplasia to lung adenocarcinoma. Study at large: HLA loss of heterozygosity: 7% AIS, under 19% MIA, roughly 30% ADC, none AAH.

CDR1 is WSHSY, CDR2 SAAADI, per germline. The V end lost 7 bases, the J end lost 4 bases, and 14 bases lay between the germline ends. This CDR3 has 14 amino acids. Nucleic acids came from premalignant or tumor cells enriched by macro-dissection. Some clones are missing from TCRdb's copy, which holds only in-frame ones; the method was immunoSEQ multiplex PCR. Of a few thousand clones detected, about four fifths appear once; the ten largest clones hold around 30%. This clone has a single count. Its antigen is as yet unknown. General observations from the study: Normal lung had the highest top T cell clone frequencies.

The sequencing sample was made of FFPE invasive lung adenocarcinoma tissue. This sequence was found in a person between 40 and 59 years old with lung adenocarcinoma. Some clones in this sample may be carry-over from other donors' samples. The V gene is TRBV10-2, the J gene TRBJ2-1; maybe TRBD2 (6 bases). The CDR3 DNA follows: TGCGCCAGCACCCCGGGACTGATATACAATGAGCAGTTCTTC. It specifies CASTPGLIYNEQFF.